Listed below are T cell receptor beta chains from one sample, sequenced in a study of T cell responses to AZD1222 COVID-19 vaccine. Profiling relied on immunoSEQ multiplex PCR, and the TCRdb table lists in-frame clones only, not all of them. The sample gives around 130,000 clones, roughly nine tenths of which show up once; approximately 8.8% is in the top ten. The sequenced sample was peripheral blood, obtained 28 days after the second AZD1222 dose. These TCRs come from an adult who received the AZD1222 COVID-19 vaccine. The CDR3 runs from the conserved cysteine through the conserved F or W. Fields, in order: J gene, D gene, clone size, V gene, CDR3 protein, CDR3 DNA. D genes are given only for firm matches. Not every row has a clone size; where given, it reads once, few, many or a size class.

TRBJ1-1 | NA | once | TRBV7-3 | CASSLGEPTTEAFF | TGTGCCAGCAGCTTAGGTGAACCAACCACTGAAGCTTTCTTT
TRBJ2-7 | NA | NA | TRBV5-1 | CASSLGGANYEQYF | TGCGCCAGCAGCTTGGGCGGGGCGAACTACGAGCAGTACTTC
TRBJ1-3 | TRBD1 | NA | TRBV30 | CAWTLWGTGSGNTIYF | TGTGCCTGGACCCTATGGGGGACAGGCTCTGGAAACACCATATATTTT
TRBJ1-6 | TRBD1 | NA | TRBV25-1 | CASSGMTGGRSPLHF | TGTGCCAGCAGTGGCATGACAGGGGGCCGATCACCCCTCCACTTT
TRBJ2-3 | NA | NA | TRBV10-1 | CASSDAGTSTDTQYF | TGCGCCAGCAGTGATGCAGGGACTAGCACAGATACGCAGTATTTT
TRBJ2-3 | NA | NA | TRBV11-2 | CASSLSGLDTQYF | TGTGCCAGCAGCTTATCGGGGCTAGATACGCAGTATTTT
TRBJ2-7 | NA | NA | TRBV6-5 | CASSYRDVAYEQYF | TGTGCCAGCAGTTACCGGGACGTTGCCTACGAGCAGTACTTC
TRBJ1-2 | NA | NA | TRBV6-2/TRBV6-3 | CASSYKGVLGYGYTF | TGTGCCAGCAGTTACAAAGGGGTGCTGGGCTATGGCTACACCTTC
TRBJ1-6 | NA | NA | TRBV5-1 | CASSLVAVEYNSPLHF | TGCGCCAGCAGCTTGGTGGCGGTTGAATATAATTCACCCCTCCACTTT
TRBJ2-7 | NA | NA | TRBV6-5 | CASGTRRSYEQYF | TGTGCCAGCGGGACGAGGAGGTCCTACGAGCAGTACTTC
TRBJ2-7 | NA | NA | TRBV5-6 | CASSFLGFHEQYF | TGTGCCAGCAGCTTCTTAGGGTTTCACGAGCAGTACTTC
TRBJ1-4 | NA | NA | TRBV28 | CASSGPGAANEKLFF | TGTGCCAGCAGTGGCCCAGGGGCGGCTAATGAAAAACTGTTTTTT
TRBJ1-6 | NA | NA | TRBV10-2 | CASSFDPNGPRSDYNSPLHF | TGCGCCAGCAGCTTCGACCCTAACGGACCCCGTTCCGACTATAATTCACCCCTCCACTTT
TRBJ1-1 | NA | NA | TRBV3-1/TRBV3-2 | CASSQEPASGAFF | TGTGCCAGCAGCCAAGAGCCCGCTTCGGGAGCTTTCTTT
TRBJ2-7 | TRBD1 | NA | TRBV15 | CATSSPGTATYEQYF | TGTGCCACCAGCAGCCCCGGGACAGCTACCTACGAGCAGTACTTC
TRBJ1-2 | NA | NA | TRBV2 | CARRGEKDGYTF | TGTGCCCGGCGGGGGGAGAAAGATGGCTACACCTTC
TRBJ1-4 | NA | NA | TRBV2 | CASSVGTGEKLFF | TGTGCCAGCAGTGTGGGGACGGGTGAAAAACTGTTTTTT
TRBJ1-2 | NA | NA | TRBV7-9 | CASRPTSVDGYTF | TGTGCCAGCAGGCCGACATCCGTTGATGGCTACACCTTC
TRBJ1-4 | NA | NA | TRBV5-1 | CASSPQGPNEKLFF | TGCGCCAGCAGCCCGCAGGGTCCTAATGAAAAACTGTTTTTT
TRBJ2-5 | TRBD2 | NA | TRBV3-1/TRBV3-2 | CASSQDLASGSKTQYF | TGTGCCAGCAGCCAAGATCTGGCTAGCGGGAGCAAGACCCAGTACTTC
TRBJ2-7 | TRBD2 | once | TRBV6-5 | CATAGTSGTYEQYF | TGTGCCACCGCAGGGACTAGCGGAACCTACGAGCAGTACTTC
TRBJ2-1 | TRBD1 | NA | TRBV29-1 | CSVVGQVYNEQFF | TGCAGCGTTGTGGGACAGGTCTACAATGAGCAGTTCTTC
TRBJ1-1 | NA | NA | TRBV5-4 | CASSFGGPGGMNTEAFF | TGTGCCAGCAGCTTTGGGGGGCCGGGGGGAATGAACACTGAAGCTTTCTTT
TRBJ2-6 | NA | NA | TRBV18 | CASSISWGSRAGANVLTF | TGTGCCAGCTCAATATCGTGGGGGTCCCGGGCTGGGGCCAACGTCCTGACTTTC
TRBJ1-2 | TRBD1 | NA | TRBV2 | CATSAEDRVDGYTF | TGTGCCACCTCAGCCGAGGACAGGGTTGATGGCTACACCTTC
TRBJ2-7 | TRBD2 | NA | TRBV7-2 | CASSALAGGPHEQYF | TGTGCCAGCAGCGCTTTAGCGGGGGGCCCTCACGAGCAGTACTTC
TRBJ2-2 | NA | NA | TRBV11-2 | CASSLGGAASTGELFF | TGTGCCAGCAGCTTAGGGGGGGCAGCTTCGACCGGGGAGCTGTTTTTT
TRBJ1-5 | NA | NA | TRBV27 | CAISPPDQPQHF | TGTGCCATTTCCCCCCCCGATCAGCCCCAGCATTTT
TRBJ2-3 | NA | few | TRBV6-1 | CASSDVPIDTQYF | TGTGCCAGCAGTGATGTCCCAATCGATACGCAGTATTTT
TRBJ1-2 | NA | NA | TRBV5-4 | CASSLERGIYNGYTF | TGTGCCAGCAGCTTGGAGCGGGGGATCTATAATGGCTACACCTTC
TRBJ1-2 | TRBD1 | NA | TRBV9 | CASSSGGQGGGYTF | TGTGCCAGCAGCTCCGGGGGACAGGGGGGTGGCTACACCTTC